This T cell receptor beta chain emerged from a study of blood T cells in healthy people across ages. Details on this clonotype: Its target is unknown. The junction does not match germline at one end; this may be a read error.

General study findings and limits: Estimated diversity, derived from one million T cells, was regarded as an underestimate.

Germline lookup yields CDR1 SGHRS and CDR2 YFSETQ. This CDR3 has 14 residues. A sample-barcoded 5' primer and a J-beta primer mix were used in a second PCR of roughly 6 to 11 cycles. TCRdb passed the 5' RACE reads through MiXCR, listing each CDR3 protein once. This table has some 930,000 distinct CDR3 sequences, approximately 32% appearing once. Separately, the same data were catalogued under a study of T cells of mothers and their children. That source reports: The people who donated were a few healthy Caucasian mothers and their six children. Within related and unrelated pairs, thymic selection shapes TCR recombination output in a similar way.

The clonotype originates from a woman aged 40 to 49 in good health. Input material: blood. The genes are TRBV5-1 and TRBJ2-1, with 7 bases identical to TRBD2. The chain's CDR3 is CAGSLGSSGNEQFF. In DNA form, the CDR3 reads TGCGCCGGCAGCTTGGGCTCTAGCGGAAATGAGCAGTTCTTC.